Listed here are 23 T cell receptor beta chains from one sample, sequenced in a study of identical twins. TCRdb reanalysed the 5' RACE reads using MiXCR and keeps one entry per CDR3 protein. The profile covers roughly 720,000 distinct CDR3 sequences, with 15% to 20% appearing a single time and roughly 14% taken by the ten largest. Another study also made use of these data, one on T cells expressing NK-cell markers.

Sequencing used PBMCs. All receptors derive from a young woman in good health.

The V call is TRBV11-3, the J call TRBJ2-5, with a possible D match to TRBD2 (5 bases). The CDR3 extends over 12 amino acids. V shed 8 bases and J shed 1 base, with 8 bases lying between them. Germline V gives CDR1 SGHNT, CDR2 YENEEA. The CDR3 nucleotides read TGTGCCAGCCGAGGGCCCCAAGAGACCCAGTACTTC. Translation gives CASRGPQETQYF.

This clonotype was counted a few times. The genes are TRBV29-1 and TRBJ2-7; possibly TRBD1 or TRBD2 for D (5 bases each). This CDR3 spans 13 amino acids. Germline-derived CDR1 and CDR2 are SQVTM and ANQGSEA. Trimming took 4 bases from V and 6 from J, leaving 16 bases between them. In DNA form, the CDR3 reads TGCAGCGTTGGAGGGCTGCAGGGTCGCGAGCAGTACTTC. As protein: CSVGGLQGREQYF.

J is TRBJ1-4 and V is TRBV12-3 or TRBV12-4; 7 bases agree with TRBD1. CDR3 size: 15 residues. V lost 5 bases to trimming and J lost 4 bases; unmatched junction nucleotides: 7. The CDR3 nucleotides are TGTGCCAGCAGTCCAGGGGGTAGCCGTAATGAAAAACTGTTTTTT. Translation gives CASSPGGSRNEKLFF.

This clonotype was seen more than once but under ten times. V usage is TRBV7-9 and J usage is TRBJ2-1; the match to TRBD2 covers 7 bases. Trimming removed 4 bases from V and 6 bases from J; junction bases left unmatched: 12. In germline, CDR1 is SEHNR, CDR2 FQNEAQ (reference sequence). The CDR3 is 16 amino acids. This CDR3 reads CASSSPGLGSFNEQFF. The CDR3 nucleotides read TGTGCCAGCAGCTCCCCAGGACTAGGAAGTTTCAATGAGCAGTTCTTC. The whole variable domain, filled in from reference TRBV7-9 and TRBJ2-1, reads DTGVSQNPRHKITKRGQNVTFRCDPISEHNRLYWYRQTLGQGPEFLTYFQNEAQLEKSRLLSDRFSAERPKGSFSTLEIQRTEQGDSAMYLCASSSPGLGSFNEQFFGPGTRLTVL.

The chain couples TRBV4-2 to TRBJ2-2; tentative D call: TRBD2 (6 bases). There are 15 residues in the CDR3. V gave up 0 bases and J gave up 1 base, with 6 bases separating them. Germline-derived CDR1 and CDR2 are LGHNA and YNFKEQ. The CDR3 bases are TGTGCCAGCAGCCAAGAGGGGGGGAACACCGGGGAGCTGTTTTTT. Its translation: CASSQEGGNTGELFF.

The chain has TRBV2 and TRBJ2-3; TRBD1 is a possible D gene (5 bases). V lost 7 bases to trimming and J lost 2 bases, with 13 bases between them. CDR1 and CDR2 from the germline V gene are SNHLY and FYNNEI. The CDR3 spans 14 residues. CDR3 bases: TGTGCCAGCATCATGGGGCCTTTCACAGATACGCAGTATTTT. Protein: CASIMGPFTDTQYF.

This clonotype was observed a handful of times. The V gene is TRBV5-5, the J gene TRBJ1-2, with D tentatively TRBD1 (5 bases). Germline V gives CDR1 SGHKS, CDR2 YYEKEE (reference sequence). The CDR3 is made up of 13 amino acids. The ends were cut back, 1 base at V and 8 bases at J, with 12 bases in the middle. CDR3 residues: CASSLSRQSGYTF. CDR3 bases: TGTGCCAGCAGCTTGAGTCGACAGTCAGGCTACACCTTC.

This clonotype has a handful of counts. The chain uses TRBV12-3 or TRBV12-4 and TRBJ2-1, with a tentative D call TRBD2 (5 bases). This CDR3 has 15 residues. Deletions cut 5 bases from V and 0 bases from J, with 11 bases between. DNA for the CDR3: TGTGCCAGCAGTGGGGAGATGAGCTCCTACAATGAGCAGTTCTTC. Its protein is CASSGEMSSYNEQFF.

This clonotype has a handful of counts. The chain combines TRBV7-2 with TRBJ1-1; no reliable D call. CDR1 SGHTA and CDR2 FQGNSA come from the germline V gene. The CDR3 is 15 amino acids. V lost 1 base to trimming and J lost 5 bases, with 14 bases between them. CDR3 in amino acids: CASSLGAWAETEAFF. The CDR3 nucleotides read TGTGCCAGCAGCTTAGGGGCCTGGGCCGAGACTGAAGCTTTCTTT.

This chain links TRBV9 with TRBJ1-5; the D is unclear. This CDR3 is 16 amino acids long. From germline, CDR1 is SGDLS and CDR2 YYNGEE. V gave up 0 bases and J gave up 3 bases, with 13 bases separating them. The CDR3 DNA sequence: TGTGCCAGCAGCGTAGGTGGGAGTGGTCACAATCAGCCCCAGCATTTT. It encodes CASSVGGSGHNQPQHF.

CDR3 loop: CASSQGGGADTQYF. CDR3 in DNA: TGTGCCAGCAGCCAAGGAGGGGGGGCAGATACGCAGTATTTT. The chain uses TRBV3-1 and TRBJ2-3; D may be TRBD2 (7 bases). This CDR3 is built from 14 residues. V was trimmed by 1 base and J by 4 bases, leaving 9 bases between them. CDR1 LGHDT and CDR2 YNNKEL come from the germline V gene (reference sequence).

V is TRBV5-6 and J is TRBJ2-3; D ambiguous. V lost 6 bases, J lost 1 base, and 15 bases lay in between. CDR1 is SGHDT and CDR2 is YYEEEE in the germline V gene. The CDR3 sequence is 15 residues long. The CDR3 DNA is TGTGCCAGCACCCCGCGACTCGTAGGCACAGATACGCAGTATTTT. Translation gives CASTPRLVGTDTQYF.

This clonotype was recorded a few times. The CDR3, as DNA: TGTGCCATTAGGACTACTCCGACCTCCTACGAGCAGTACTTC. Translated: CAIRTTPTSYEQYF. This chain joins TRBV10-3 and TRBJ2-7; a possible D gene is TRBD2 (6 bases). Germline V gives CDR1 ENHRY, CDR2 SYGVKD. CDR3 length: 14 amino acids. Trimming removed 9 bases from V and 0 bases from J, with 15 bases in between.

This clonotype has only a few counts. As DNA, the CDR3 is TGTGCCATCAGCCGACGGACGGACTCTGGGGCCAACGTCCTGACTTTC. Residues: CAISRRTDSGANVLTF. The J gene is TRBJ2-6, the V gene TRBV10-3; the D is unclear. The V gene's germline CDR1 is ENHRY and CDR2 SYGVKD. V was trimmed by 6 bases and J by 0 bases, leaving 12 bases between them. This CDR3 is 16 amino acids long.

The chain combines TRBV12-3 or TRBV12-4 with TRBJ2-5; 8 nucleotides match TRBD2. Unmatched junction bases numbered 8, after V lost 6 bases and J lost 5 bases. The CDR3 contains 14 residues. For the CDR3, the DNA is TGTGCCAGCAGGCCGAGCGGGGGCTATGAGACCCAGTACTTC. Amino acid sequence: CASRPSGGYETQYF.

This clonotype was found many times. The genes are TRBV12-3 or TRBV12-4 and TRBJ2-2; D gene uncertain. This CDR3 is built from 14 residues. V was trimmed by 2 bases and J by 5 bases, leaving 9 bases between them. The CDR3 region is CASSLSGYTGELFF. As DNA, the CDR3 is TGTGCCAGCAGTTTAAGTGGGTATACCGGGGAGCTGTTTTTT.

In its sample, this clonotype was seen once. V usage is TRBV2 and J usage is TRBJ2-7; 7 bases map to TRBD1. The CDR3 consists of 13 residues. The germline V gene has CDR1 SNHLY and CDR2 FYNNEI. V gave up 8 bases and J gave up 8 bases; unmatched junction bases: 12. This CDR3 is CASRQGREYKQYF. CDR3 nucleotide sequence: TGTGCCAGCCGACAGGGCAGGGAATACAAGCAGTACTTC.

This clonotype has just a few counts. The chain couples TRBV20-1 to TRBJ2-1; 12 nucleotides agree with TRBD2. Germline CDR1 reads DFQATT; CDR2 reads SNEGSKA (reference sequence). The CDR3 is 16 amino acids. J lost 3 bases, V lost 5 bases, and 8 bases had no gene match. CDR3 sequence (DNA): TGCAGTGCTCTCTCTAGCGGGAGGGAAGTCTACAATGAGCAGTTCTTC. It encodes CSALSSGREVYNEQFF.

In this sample, this clonotype turned up a few times. The J gene is TRBJ2-7, the V gene TRBV3-1; 8 bases agree with TRBD2. The CDR3 has 16 amino acids. Germline V gene sequence: CDR1 LGHDT, CDR2 YNNKEL (reference sequence). J gave up 2 bases and V 3 bases, and 9 bases lay outside the gene matches. This CDR3 reads CASSQIRGGKTYEQYF. CDR3 sequence (DNA): TGTGCCAGCAGCCAGATACGGGGGGGGAAAACCTACGAGCAGTACTTC.

This clonotype appeared many times. The chain uses TRBV6-6 and TRBJ2-1, with 12 bases fitting TRBD1. The V segment lost 7 bases and the J segment 9 bases; nucleotides outside the gene matches: 10. CDR1 is MNHNY and CDR2 is SVGAGI in the germline V gene (reference sequence). The CDR3 contains 15 residues. The CDR3 DNA is TGTGCCAGCAAGGGACAGGGGGCGGGGCTCGGTGAGCAGTTCTTC. Translating gives CASKGQGAGLGEQFF.

This clonotype was counted many times. The chain has TRBV3-1 and TRBJ2-7; TRBD1 agrees at 7 bases. Germline CDR1 reads LGHDT; CDR2 reads YNNKEL (reference sequence). The CDR3 has 15 amino acids. The V and J ends lost 1 base and 2 bases, in that order; junction bases with no gene match: 5. This CDR3 reads CASSQGRQGTYEQYF. For the CDR3, the DNA is TGTGCCAGCAGCCAAGGACGACAGGGCACCTACGAGCAGTACTTC.

The chain links TRBV7-2 to TRBJ2-1; possible D gene TRBD1, 6 bases. Germline V gives CDR1 SGHTA, CDR2 FQGNSA. With 3 bases removed from V and 6 bases from J, the gap between germline ends came to 12 bases. The CDR3 extends over 14 amino acids. The CDR3, as DNA: TGTGCCAGCAGCTTCTGGGGGCTCACCAATGAGCAGTTCTTC. Encoded protein: CASSFWGLTNEQFF.

The chain couples TRBV25-1 to TRBJ2-1; D is unresolved. Trimming removed 5 bases at V and 10 bases at J, with 12 bases between. CDR1 MGHDK and CDR2 SYGVNS come from the germline V gene. The CDR3 length is 12 residues. The CDR3 DNA is TGTGCCAGCAGTACCCCCTCCGACGAGCAGTTCTTC. This encodes CASSTPSDEQFF.